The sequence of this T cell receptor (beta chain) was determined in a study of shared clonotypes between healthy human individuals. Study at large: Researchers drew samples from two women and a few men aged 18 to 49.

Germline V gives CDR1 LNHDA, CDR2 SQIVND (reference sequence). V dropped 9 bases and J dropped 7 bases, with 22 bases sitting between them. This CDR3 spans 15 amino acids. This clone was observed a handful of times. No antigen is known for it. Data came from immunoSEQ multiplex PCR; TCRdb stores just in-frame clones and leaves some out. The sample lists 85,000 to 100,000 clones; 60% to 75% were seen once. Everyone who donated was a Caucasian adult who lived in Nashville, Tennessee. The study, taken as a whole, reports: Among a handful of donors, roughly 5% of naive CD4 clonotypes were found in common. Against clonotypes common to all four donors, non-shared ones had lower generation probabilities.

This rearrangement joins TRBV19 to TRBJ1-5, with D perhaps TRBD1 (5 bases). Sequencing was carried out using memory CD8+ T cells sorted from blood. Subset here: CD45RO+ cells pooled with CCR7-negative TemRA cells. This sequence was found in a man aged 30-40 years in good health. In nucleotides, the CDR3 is TGTGCCAGCTTTATCGGGGGGGAAGAGGGACAGCCCCAGCATTTT. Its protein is CASFIGGEEGQPQHF.